The clone carrying this T cell receptor beta chain was detected once. The V and J ends lost 7 bases and 0 bases, in that order; junction bases with no gene match: 12. This CDR3 is built from 17 residues. CDR1 and CDR2 from the germline V gene are SGHTA and FQGNSA. This sample was included in a study of blood T cell repertoires in COVID-19. Background on the study: The United States, Italy and Spain were the sources of the acute and convalescent COVID-19 samples. Sources were T cells, B-cell-depleted T cells, or PBMCs; the material itself was cDNA or gDNA.

The Seattle site enrolled patients during active infection and followed them longitudinally. In the authors' workflow: Cell counts per sample came from amplifying reference gene primers. Measured with immunoSEQ multiplex PCR; TCRdb has only the in-frame clones, and not every one. That table is the source of V, J and clone size, and D and trimming were worked out from the DNA. The sample shows around 190,000 clones, 82% of them seen only once. This clonotype was sampled from an older woman with COVID-19, enrolled during active disease. The rearrangement links TRBV7-2 to TRBJ2-3; 8 nucleotides line up with TRBD1. Sequencing input: peripheral blood. CDR3 protein: CASNLRRQGASTDTQYF. CDR3 sequence (DNA): TGTGCCAGCAACCTCCGGCGGCAGGGGGCAAGCACAGATACGCAGTATTTT.